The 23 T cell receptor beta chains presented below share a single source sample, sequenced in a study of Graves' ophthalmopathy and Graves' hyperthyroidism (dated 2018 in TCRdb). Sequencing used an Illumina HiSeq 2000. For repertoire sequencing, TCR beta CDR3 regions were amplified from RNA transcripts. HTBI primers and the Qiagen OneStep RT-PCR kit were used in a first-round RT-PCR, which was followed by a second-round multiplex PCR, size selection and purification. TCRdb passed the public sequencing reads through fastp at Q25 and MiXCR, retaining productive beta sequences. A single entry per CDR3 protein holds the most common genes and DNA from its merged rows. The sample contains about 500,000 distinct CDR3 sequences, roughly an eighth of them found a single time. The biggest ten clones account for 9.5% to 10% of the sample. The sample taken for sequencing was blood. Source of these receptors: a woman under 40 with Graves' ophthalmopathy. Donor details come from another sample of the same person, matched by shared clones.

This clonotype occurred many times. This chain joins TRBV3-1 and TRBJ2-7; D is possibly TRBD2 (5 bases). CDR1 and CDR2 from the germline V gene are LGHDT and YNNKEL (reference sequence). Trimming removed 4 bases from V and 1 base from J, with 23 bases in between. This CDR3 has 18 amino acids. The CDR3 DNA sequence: TGTGCCAGCAGCCGGCGAGGCGGACTGGGCACCCTGTCCTACGAGCAGTACTTC. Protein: CASSRRGGLGTLSYEQYF.

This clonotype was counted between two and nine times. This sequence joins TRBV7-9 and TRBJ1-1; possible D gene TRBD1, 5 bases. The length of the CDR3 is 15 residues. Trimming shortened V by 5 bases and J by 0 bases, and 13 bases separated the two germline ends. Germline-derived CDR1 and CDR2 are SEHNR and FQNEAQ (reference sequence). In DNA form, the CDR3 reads TGTGCCAGCAGCGAGCGACAGAGCCTGAACACTGAAGCTTTCTTT. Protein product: CASSERQSLNTEAFF. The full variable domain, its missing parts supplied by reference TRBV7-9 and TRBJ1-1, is DTGVSQNPRHKITKRGQNVTFRCDPISEHNRLYWYRQTLGQGPEFLTYFQNEAQLEKSRLLSDRFSAERPKGSFSTLEIQRTEQGDSAMYLCASSERQSLNTEAFFGQGTRLTVV.

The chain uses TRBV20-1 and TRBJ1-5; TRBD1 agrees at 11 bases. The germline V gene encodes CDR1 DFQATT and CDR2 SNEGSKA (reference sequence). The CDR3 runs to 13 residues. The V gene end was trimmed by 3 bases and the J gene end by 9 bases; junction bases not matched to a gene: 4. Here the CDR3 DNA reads TGCAGTGCTAGGGGGACAGGGGGTGGGCCCCAGCATTTT. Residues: CSARGTGGGPQHF.

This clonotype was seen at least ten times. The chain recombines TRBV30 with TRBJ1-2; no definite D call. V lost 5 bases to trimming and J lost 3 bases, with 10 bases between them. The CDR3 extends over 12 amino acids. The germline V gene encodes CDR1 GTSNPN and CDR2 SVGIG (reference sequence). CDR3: CAWDSAYYGYTF. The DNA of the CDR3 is TGTGCCTGGGATAGCGCCTACTATGGCTACACCTTC.

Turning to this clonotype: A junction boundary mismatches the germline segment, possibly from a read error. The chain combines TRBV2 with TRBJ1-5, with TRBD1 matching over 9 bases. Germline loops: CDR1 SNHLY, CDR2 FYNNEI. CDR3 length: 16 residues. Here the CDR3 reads CASSEKGTGINPPQHF. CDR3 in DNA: TGTGCCAGCAGTGAAAAAGGGACAGGGATAAATCCGCCCCAGCATTTT.

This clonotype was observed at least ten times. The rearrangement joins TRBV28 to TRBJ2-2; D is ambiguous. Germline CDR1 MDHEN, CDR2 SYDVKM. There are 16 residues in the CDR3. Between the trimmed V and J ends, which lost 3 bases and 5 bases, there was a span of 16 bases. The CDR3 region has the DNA TGTGCCAGCAGTTTTTGGAGCGCCCCTTCGACCGGGGAGCTGTTTTTT. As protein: CASSFWSAPSTGELFF. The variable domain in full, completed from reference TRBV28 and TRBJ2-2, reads DVKVTQSSRYLVKRTGEKVFLECVQDMDHENMFWYRQDPGLGLRLIYFSYDVKMKEKGDIPEGYSVSREKKERFSLILESASTNQTSMYLCASSFWSAPSTGELFFGEGSRLTVL.

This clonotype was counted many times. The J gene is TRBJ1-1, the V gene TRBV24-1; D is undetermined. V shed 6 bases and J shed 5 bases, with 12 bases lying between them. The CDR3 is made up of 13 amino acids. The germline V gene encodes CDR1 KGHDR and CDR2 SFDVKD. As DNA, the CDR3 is TGTGCCACCAGTTTGGCGACTTCGACTGAAGCTTTCTTT. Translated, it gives CATSLATSTEAFF.

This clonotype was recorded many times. DNA of the CDR3: TGTGCCAGCAAGGGCGGGGACCCCTACGAGCAGTACTTC. Its protein is CASKGGDPYEQYF. V and J are TRBV27 and TRBJ2-7; tentatively, D is TRBD2 (6 bases). Germline V lookup: CDR1 MNHEY, CDR2 SMNVEV (reference sequence). The CDR3 is 13 amino acids. Deletions cut 7 bases from V and 2 bases from J, with 12 bases between.

CDR3 in amino acids: CASSQEGLEGIAEAFF. CDR3 nucleotides: TGTGCCAGCAGCCAAGAGGGGTTAGAGGGTATCGCTGAAGCTTTCTTT. This chain joins TRBV4-2 and TRBJ1-1; D gene ambiguous. CDR3 size: 16 residues. Trimming pared 0 bases from V and 6 bases from J, leaving 17 bases between. Germline-derived CDR1 and CDR2 are LGHNA and YNFKEQ.

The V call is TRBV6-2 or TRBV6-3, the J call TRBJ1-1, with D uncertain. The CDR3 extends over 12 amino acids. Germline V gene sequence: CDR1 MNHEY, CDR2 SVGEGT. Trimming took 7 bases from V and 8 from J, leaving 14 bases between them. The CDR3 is CASNRRSAEAFF. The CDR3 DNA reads TGTGCCAGCAACCGGCGGAGCGCAGAAGCTTTCTTT.

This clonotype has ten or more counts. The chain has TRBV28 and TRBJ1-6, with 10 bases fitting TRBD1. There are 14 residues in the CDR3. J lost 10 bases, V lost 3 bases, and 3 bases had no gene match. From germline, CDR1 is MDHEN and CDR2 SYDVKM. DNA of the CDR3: TGTGCCAGCAGTTTTTGGACAGGGGGGTCACCCCTCCACTTT. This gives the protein CASSFWTGGSPLHF.

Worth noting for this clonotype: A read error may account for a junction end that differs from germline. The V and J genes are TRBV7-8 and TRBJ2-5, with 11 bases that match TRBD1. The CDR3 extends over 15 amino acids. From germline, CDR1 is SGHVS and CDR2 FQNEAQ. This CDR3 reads CASSIRDRGGETQHF. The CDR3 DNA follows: TGTGCCAGCAGCATCCGGGACAGGGGGGGAGAGACCCAGCACTTC. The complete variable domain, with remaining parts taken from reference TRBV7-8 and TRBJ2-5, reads GAGVSQSPRYKVAKRGQDVALRCDPISGHVSLFWYQQALGQGPEFLTYFQNEAQLDKSGLPSDRFFAERPEGSVSTLKIQRTQQEDSAVYLCASSIRDRGGETQHFGPGTRLLVL.

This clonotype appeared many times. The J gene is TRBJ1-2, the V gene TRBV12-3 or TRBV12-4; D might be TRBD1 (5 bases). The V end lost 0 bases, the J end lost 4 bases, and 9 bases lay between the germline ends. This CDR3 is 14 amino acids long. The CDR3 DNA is TGTGCCAGCAGTTTAGCCGGGACCCCCTATGGCTACACCTTC. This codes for CASSLAGTPYGYTF.

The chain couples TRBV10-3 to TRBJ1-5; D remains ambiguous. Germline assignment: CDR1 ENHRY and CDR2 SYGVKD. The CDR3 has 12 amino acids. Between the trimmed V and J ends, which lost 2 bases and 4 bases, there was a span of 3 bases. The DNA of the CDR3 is TGTGCCATCAGTGAGGAGAATCAGCCCCAGCATTTT. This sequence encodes CAISEENQPQHF.

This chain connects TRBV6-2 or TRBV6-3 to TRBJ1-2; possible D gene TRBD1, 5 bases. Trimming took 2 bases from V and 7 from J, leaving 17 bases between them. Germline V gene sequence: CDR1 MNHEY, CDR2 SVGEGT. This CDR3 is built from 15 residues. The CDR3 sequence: CASSYGTFRSSGYTF. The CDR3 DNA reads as TGTGCCAGCAGTTACGGGACCTTTCGGTCTTCTGGCTACACCTTC.

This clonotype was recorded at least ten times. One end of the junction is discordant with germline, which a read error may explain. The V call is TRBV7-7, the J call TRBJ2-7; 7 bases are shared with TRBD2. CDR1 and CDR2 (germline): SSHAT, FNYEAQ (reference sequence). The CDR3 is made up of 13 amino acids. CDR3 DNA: TGTGCTAGCAGCGTGGGACTAAACTACGAGCAGTACTTC. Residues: CASSVGLNYEQYF.

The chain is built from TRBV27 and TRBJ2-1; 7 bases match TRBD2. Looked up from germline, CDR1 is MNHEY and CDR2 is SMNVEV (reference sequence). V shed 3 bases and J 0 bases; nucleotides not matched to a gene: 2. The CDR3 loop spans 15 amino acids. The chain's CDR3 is CASSFQRDSYNEQFF. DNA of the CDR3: TGTGCCAGCAGTTTTCAGCGGGACTCCTACAATGAGCAGTTCTTC.

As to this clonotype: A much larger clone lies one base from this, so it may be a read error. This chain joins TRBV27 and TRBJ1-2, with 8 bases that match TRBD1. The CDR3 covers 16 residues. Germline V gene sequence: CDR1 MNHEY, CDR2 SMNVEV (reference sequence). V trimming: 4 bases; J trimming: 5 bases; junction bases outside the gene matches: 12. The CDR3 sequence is CASSWLLRTGPYGYTF. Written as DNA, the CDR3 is TGTGCCAGCAGTTGGTTGCTTAGGACAGGGCCTTATGGCTACACCTTC.

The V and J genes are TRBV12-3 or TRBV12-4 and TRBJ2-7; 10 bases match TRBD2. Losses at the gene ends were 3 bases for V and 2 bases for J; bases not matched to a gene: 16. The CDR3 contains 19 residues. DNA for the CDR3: TGTGCCAGCAGTTTGCCAGGTCGTCAGGTAGCGGGGGGCCCCTACGAGCAGTACTTC. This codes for CASSLPGRQVAGGPYEQYF.

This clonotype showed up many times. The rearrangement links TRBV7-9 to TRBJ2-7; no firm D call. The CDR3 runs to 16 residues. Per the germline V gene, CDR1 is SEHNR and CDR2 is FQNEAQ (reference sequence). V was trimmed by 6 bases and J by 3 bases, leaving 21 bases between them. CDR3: CASSPRSPPKLYEQYF. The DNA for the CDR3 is TGTGCCAGCAGTCCCCGCAGTCCACCCAAACTCTACGAGCAGTACTTC.

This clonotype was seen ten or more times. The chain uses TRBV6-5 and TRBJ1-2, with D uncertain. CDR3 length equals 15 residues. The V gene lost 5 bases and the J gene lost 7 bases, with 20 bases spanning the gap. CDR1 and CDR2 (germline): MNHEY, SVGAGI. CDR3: CASSNTPGSKGGYTF. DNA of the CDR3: TGTGCCAGCAGTAACACCCCCGGGAGTAAGGGTGGCTACACCTTC.

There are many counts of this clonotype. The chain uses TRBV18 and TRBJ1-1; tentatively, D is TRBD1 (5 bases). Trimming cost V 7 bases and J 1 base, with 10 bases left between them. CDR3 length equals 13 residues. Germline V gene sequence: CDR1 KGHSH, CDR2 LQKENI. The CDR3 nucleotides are TGTGCCAGCTTCAGGGAGGGGAACACTGAAGCTTTCTTT. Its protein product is CASFREGNTEAFF.

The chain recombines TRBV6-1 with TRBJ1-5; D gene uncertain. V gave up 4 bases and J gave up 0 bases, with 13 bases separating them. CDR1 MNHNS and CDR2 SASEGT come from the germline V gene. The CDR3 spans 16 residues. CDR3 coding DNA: TGTGCCAGCAGTGGGAGAATACAGCATAGCAATCAGCCCCAGCATTTT. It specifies CASSGRIQHSNQPQHF.